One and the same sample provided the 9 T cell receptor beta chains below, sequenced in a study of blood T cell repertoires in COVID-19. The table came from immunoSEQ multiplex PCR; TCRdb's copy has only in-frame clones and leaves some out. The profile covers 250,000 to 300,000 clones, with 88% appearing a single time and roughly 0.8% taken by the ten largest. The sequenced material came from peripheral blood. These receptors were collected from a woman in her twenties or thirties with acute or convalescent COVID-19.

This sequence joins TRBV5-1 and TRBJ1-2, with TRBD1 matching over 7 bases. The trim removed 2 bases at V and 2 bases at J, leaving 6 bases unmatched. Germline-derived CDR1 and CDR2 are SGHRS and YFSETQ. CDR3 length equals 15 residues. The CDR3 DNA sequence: TGCGCCAGCAGCTTCGAAACAGGGGCCAACTATGGCTACACCTTC. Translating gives CASSFETGANYGYTF.

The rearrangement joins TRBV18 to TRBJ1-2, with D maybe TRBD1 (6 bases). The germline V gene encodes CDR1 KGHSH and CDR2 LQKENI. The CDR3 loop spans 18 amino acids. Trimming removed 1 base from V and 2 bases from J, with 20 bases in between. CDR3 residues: CASSPRFSEGQVNYGYTF. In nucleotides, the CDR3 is TGTGCCAGCTCACCACGGTTTTCAGAGGGACAAGTAAACTATGGCTACACCTTC.

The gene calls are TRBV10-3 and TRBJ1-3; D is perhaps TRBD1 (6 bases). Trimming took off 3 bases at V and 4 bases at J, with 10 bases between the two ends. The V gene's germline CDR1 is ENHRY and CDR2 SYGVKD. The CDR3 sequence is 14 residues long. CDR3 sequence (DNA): TGTGCCATCAGTGACGATAGGGGGGGAAACACCATATATTTT. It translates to CAISDDRGGNTIYF.

The CDR3 spells CASSQGQGDEKLFF. CDR3 nucleotide sequence: TGCGCCAGCAGCCAGGGTCAGGGGGATGAAAAACTGTTTTTT. The rearrangement links TRBV4-3 to TRBJ1-4, with 7 bases identical to TRBD1. This CDR3 is built from 14 residues. J was trimmed by 6 bases and V by 3 bases; bases with no gene match: 4. Germline CDR1 LGHNA, CDR2 YSLEER.

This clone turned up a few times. CDR3 loop: CATGPITGGREKLFF. The CDR3 DNA reads as TGTGCCACCGGACCGATAACAGGGGGTCGGGAAAAACTGTTTTTT. This chain joins TRBV6-5 and TRBJ1-4, with 8 bases identical to TRBD1. Germline V gene data show CDR1 as MNHEY and CDR2 as SVGAGI. CDR3 length: 15 amino acids. Unmatched junction bases numbered 15, after V lost 10 bases and J lost 8 bases.

CDR3 DNA: TGTGCCGCCGAACGCAGCCCCAGGTTGGGGGCTAATTCACCCCTCCACTTT. Its translation: CAAERSPRLGANSPLHF. The chain employs TRBV5-4 and TRBJ1-6; TRBD1 might be the D (6 bases). The length of the CDR3 is 17 residues. CDR1 and CDR2 from the germline V gene are SGHNT and YYREEE (reference sequence). V lost 10 bases and J lost 6, with 26 bases in between. The whole variable domain, filled in from reference TRBV5-4 and TRBJ1-6, reads ETGVTQSPTHLIKTRGQQVTLRCSSQSGHNTVSWYQQALGQGPQFIFQYYREEENGRGNFPPRFSGLQFPNYSSELNVNALELDDSALYLCAAERSPRLGANSPLHFGNGTRLTVT.

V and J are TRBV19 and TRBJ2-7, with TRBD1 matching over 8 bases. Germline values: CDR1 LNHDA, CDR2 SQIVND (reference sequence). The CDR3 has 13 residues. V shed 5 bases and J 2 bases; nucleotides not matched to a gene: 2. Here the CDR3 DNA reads TGTGCCAGTAGTGTGGACAGGGCCTACGAGCAGTACTTC. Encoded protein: CASSVDRAYEQYF.

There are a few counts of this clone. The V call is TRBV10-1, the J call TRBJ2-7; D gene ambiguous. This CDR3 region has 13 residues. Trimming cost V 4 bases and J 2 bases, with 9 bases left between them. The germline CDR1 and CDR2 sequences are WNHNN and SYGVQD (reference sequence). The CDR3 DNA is TGCGCCAGCAGTGTGTCGCCAGCCTACGAGCAGTACTTC. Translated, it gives CASSVSPAYEQYF.

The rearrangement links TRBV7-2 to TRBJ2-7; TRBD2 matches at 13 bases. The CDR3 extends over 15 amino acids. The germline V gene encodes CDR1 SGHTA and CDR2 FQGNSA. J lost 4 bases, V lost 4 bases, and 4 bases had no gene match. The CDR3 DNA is TGTGCCAGCAGCTCACTAGCGGGAGGGGTGTACGAGCAGTACTTC. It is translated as CASSSLAGGVYEQYF.